This TCR beta chain was captured in a study of blood T cell repertoires in COVID-19. Germline V gene lookup returns CDR1 SGHTA and CDR2 FQGNSA. V lost 4 bases, J lost 1 base, and 16 bases lay in between. The CDR3 is 16 residues long. The repertoire was sequenced with immunoSEQ multiplex PCR; TCRdb's copy has only in-frame clones and lacks some. The table includes about 160,000 clones, roughly 80% detected once. The sequence derives from a woman aged 55 to 70 who had recovered from COVID-19. The rearrangement uses TRBV7-2 and TRBJ2-5, with D possibly matching TRBD1 (6 bases). Sample: PBMCs or T cells enriched from blood (not recorded which). CDR3 protein: CASSSDRWGLQETQYF. The CDR3 nucleotides read TGTGCCAGCAGCTCCGATCGTTGGGGGCTCCAAGAGACCCAGTACTTC. The whole variable domain, remainder taken from reference TRBV7-2 and TRBJ2-5, is GAGVSQSPSNKVTEKGKDVELRCDPISGHTALYWYRQSLGQGLEFLIYFQGNSAPDKSGLPSDRFSAERTGGSVSTLTIQRTQQEDSAVYLCASSSDRWGLQETQYFGPGTRLLVL.